The entry that follows covers one T cell receptor beta chain sequence. Its antigen is unknown. These data come from a study of blood T cells in healthy people across ages. V gave up 1 base and J gave up 6 bases, with 4 bases separating them. The CDR3 runs to 12 residues. CDR1 is MDHEN, CDR2 SYDVKM, per germline. Primers used in a second PCR of about 7 to 12 cycles were a sample-barcoded 5' primer and a J-beta primer mix. TCRdb analysed the 5' RACE reads with MiXCR anew, one entry per CDR3 protein. The sample shows about 680,000 distinct CDR3 sequences, 45% to 50% of them seen only once. Notes on the study in general: Changes in expanded clonotypes were possibly confounded, as the CMV status of donors was unknown.

The sequence derives from a woman aged 60-75 years in good health. This chain uses TRBV28 with TRBJ2-4, with no clear D. Specimen: blood. The CDR3: CASSLSSNIQYF. For the CDR3, the DNA is TGTGCCAGCAGTTTATCGTCAAACATTCAGTACTTC.